This entry lists 6 T cell receptor beta chains sequenced from one sample in a study of T cells after yellow fever vaccination. TCRdb re-analysed the 5' RACE reads in MiXCR, keeping a single row per CDR3 protein. The data contain approximately 510,000 distinct CDR3 sequences, 20% to 25% of them singletons. Sequenced here: PBMCs, sampled 20 to 25 days after the first yellow fever vaccination. The receptors derive from a man aged 18 to 29 who received the YFV17D yellow fever vaccine.

The chain is built from TRBV2 and TRBJ2-1, with D perhaps matching TRBD1 (5 bases). V lost 7 bases, J lost 0 bases, and 10 bases lay in between. The CDR3 has 14 residues. Germline loops: CDR1 SNHLY, CDR2 FYNNEI. The CDR3 reads CASTVGHSYNEQFF. The CDR3 DNA reads TGTGCCAGCACAGTGGGGCACTCCTACAATGAGCAGTTCTTC.

The rearrangement joins TRBV10-3 to TRBJ2-1, with TRBD1 as a possible D gene (6 bases). In germline, CDR1 is ENHRY, CDR2 SYGVKD. V lost 4 bases to trimming and J lost 10 bases, with 17 bases between them. This CDR3 spans 14 amino acids. The CDR3 loop is CAISAESGASEQFF. The CDR3 DNA follows: TGTGCCATCAGTGCAGAGTCAGGGGCCTCCGAGCAGTTCTTC.

The chain couples TRBV14 to TRBJ2-5; D gene ambiguous. The CDR3 totals 13 residues. Germline CDR1 and CDR2: SGHDN and FVKESK. V lost 5 bases, J lost 5 bases, and 12 bases lay in between. The CDR3 loop reads CASSGRPRETQYF. For the CDR3, the DNA is TGTGCCAGCAGCGGACGCCCTAGGGAGACCCAGTACTTC.

The V and J genes are TRBV5-1 and TRBJ2-5; 7 positions agree with TRBD2. CDR1 and CDR2 from the germline V gene are SGHRS and YFSETQ. V was clipped by 4 bases and J by 2 bases; unmatched bases: 8. This CDR3 is built from 15 residues. CDR3 in DNA: TGCGCCAGCAGCCCTGCCCCGGGAGGTCAAGAGACCCAGTACTTC. It yields the protein CASSPAPGGQETQYF. Together with reference TRBV5-1 and TRBJ2-5, the CDR3 gives the full variable domain: KAGVTQTPRYLIKTRGQQVTLSCSPISGHRSVSWYQQTPGQGLQFLFEYFSETQRNKGNFPGRFSGRQFSNSRSEMNVSTLELGDSALYLCASSPAPGGQETQYFGPGTRLLVL.

This clonotype was found a few times. The rearrangement joins TRBV20-1 to TRBJ2-1; 9 bases map to TRBD2. The CDR3 runs to 14 residues. V lost 6 bases to trimming and J lost 7 bases; unmatched junction nucleotides: 10. From germline, CDR1 is DFQATT and CDR2 SNEGSKA (reference sequence). The DNA of the CDR3 is TGCAGTGCCCCGGGACTAGCCACGGGGAATGAGCAGTTCTTC. This translates into CSAPGLATGNEQFF.

At least ten counts were recorded for this clonotype. The chain couples TRBV5-1 to TRBJ2-4, with TRBD1 matching 7 bases. From germline, CDR1 is SGHRS and CDR2 YFSETQ. CDR3 length: 16 amino acids. V dropped 0 bases and J dropped 1; count of bases not matched to a gene: 4. In nucleotides, the CDR3 is TGCGCCAGCAGCTTGGACAGGGGAACGGCCAAAAACATTCAGTACTTC. Translating it yields CASSLDRGTAKNIQYF.